This T cell receptor beta chain was documented in a study of blood T cell repertoires in COVID-19. In the study overall: Specimens from acute and convalescent COVID-19 originated in the United States, Italy and Spain. PBMCs, B-cell-depleted T cells, or T cells provided the cDNA or gDNA that made up the material.

V gave up 5 bases and J gave up 0 bases, with 10 bases separating them. The germline CDR1 and CDR2 sequences are MNHEY and SVGAGI. The CDR3 extends over 14 amino acids. Study processing details: For nucleated cells, counts were estimated from reference gene primer amplification. The protocol was immunoSEQ multiplex PCR, while the TCRdb copy is restricted to in-frame clones and leaves out a portion. That table supplies the V and J calls and clone size; D and trimming were determined from the DNA. This table holds under 150,000 clones, over 70% found once. This chain connects TRBV6-5 to TRBJ1-1; D is uncertain. This TCR was sampled from a man aged 45 to 65 with active COVID-19. Material: peripheral blood. CDR3 DNA sequence: TGTGCCAGCAGTCACAGTGAAATGAACACTGAAGCTTTCTTT. It specifies CASSHSEMNTEAFF.